This T cell receptor (beta chain) was captured in a study of T cell clonotyping in hematopoietic cell transplantation. Overall study context: Recipient samples before transplant were obtained post-cytoreduction. Findings and limits, study-wide: CD4 and CD8 repertoire contributions could not be separated without sorting. Recipient TCR diversity dropped after transplant; expanded clonotypes rose from day 30 to 180.

As to time point: recipient sample about 28 days before transplant, after cytoreduction. TCRdb's table, derived via immunoSEQ multiplex PCR, lists solely in-frame clones and lacks some. The sample includes about 14,000 clones, around 80% of them seen just once. The CDR3 totals 11 residues. Per the germline V gene, CDR1 is SQVTM and CDR2 is ANQGSEA. V lost 7 bases, J lost 5 bases, and 11 bases lay in between. A word on this clone: The target antigen is unknown.

The chain uses TRBV29-1 and TRBJ1-1; D is perhaps TRBD1 (5 bases). This receptor was identified in a man aged 60 to 69 with acute myeloid leukemia. Some clones in this sample may be carry-over from other donors' samples. Specimen: peripheral blood mononuclear cells, collected before stem cell transplant. DNA of the CDR3: TGCAGCGGGGAGGGGTGGACTGAAGCTTTCTTT. Its protein product is CSGEGWTEAFF.